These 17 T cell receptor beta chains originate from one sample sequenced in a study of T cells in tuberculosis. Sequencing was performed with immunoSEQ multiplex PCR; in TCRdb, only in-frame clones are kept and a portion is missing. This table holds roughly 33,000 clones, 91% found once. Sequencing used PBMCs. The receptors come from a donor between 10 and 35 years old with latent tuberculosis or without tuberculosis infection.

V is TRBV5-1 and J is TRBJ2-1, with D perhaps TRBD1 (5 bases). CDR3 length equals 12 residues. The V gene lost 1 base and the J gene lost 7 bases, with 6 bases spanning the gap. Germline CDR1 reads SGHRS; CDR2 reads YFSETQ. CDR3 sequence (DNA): TGCGCCAGCAGCTTGAAGGGGAATGAGCAGTTCTTC. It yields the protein CASSLKGNEQFF. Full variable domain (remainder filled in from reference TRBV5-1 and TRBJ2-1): KAGVTQTPRYLIKTRGQQVTLSCSPISGHRSVSWYQQTPGQGLQFLFEYFSETQRNKGNFPGRFSGRQFSNSRSEMNVSTLELGDSALYLCASSLKGNEQFFGPGTRLTVL.

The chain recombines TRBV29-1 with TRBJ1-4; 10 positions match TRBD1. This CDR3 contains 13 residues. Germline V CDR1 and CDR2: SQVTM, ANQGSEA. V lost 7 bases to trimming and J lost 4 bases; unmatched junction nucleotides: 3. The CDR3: CSARTGGNEKLFF. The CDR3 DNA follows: TGCAGCGCAAGGACAGGGGGTAATGAAAAACTGTTTTTT.

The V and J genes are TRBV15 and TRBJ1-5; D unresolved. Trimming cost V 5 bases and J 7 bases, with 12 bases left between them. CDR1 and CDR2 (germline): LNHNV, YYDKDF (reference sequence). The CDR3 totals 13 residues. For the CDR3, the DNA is TGTGCCACCAGCCGCCACCCCGAGCAGCCCCAGCATTTT. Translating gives CATSRHPEQPQHF. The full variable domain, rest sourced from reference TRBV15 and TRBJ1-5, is DAMVIQNPRYQVTQFGKPVTLSCSQTLNHNVMYWYQQKSSQAPKLLFHYYDKDFNNEADTPDNFQSRRPNTSFCFLDIRSPGLGDTAMYLCATSRHPEQPQHFGDGTRLSIL.

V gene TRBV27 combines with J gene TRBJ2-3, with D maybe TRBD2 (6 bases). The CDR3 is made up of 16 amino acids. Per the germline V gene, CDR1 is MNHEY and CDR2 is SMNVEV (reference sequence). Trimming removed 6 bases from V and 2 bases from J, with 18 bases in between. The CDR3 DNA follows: TGTGCCAGCAGGGGCCTAGGAGGGTATGACACAGATACGCAGTATTTT. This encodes CASRGLGGYDTDTQYF.

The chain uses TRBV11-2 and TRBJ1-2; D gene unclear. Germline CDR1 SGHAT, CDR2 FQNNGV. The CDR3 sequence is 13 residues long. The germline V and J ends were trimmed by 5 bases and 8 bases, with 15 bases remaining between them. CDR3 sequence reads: CASSEGGRRGYTF. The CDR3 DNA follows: TGTGCCAGCAGCGAGGGAGGACGCAGGGGCTACACCTTC.

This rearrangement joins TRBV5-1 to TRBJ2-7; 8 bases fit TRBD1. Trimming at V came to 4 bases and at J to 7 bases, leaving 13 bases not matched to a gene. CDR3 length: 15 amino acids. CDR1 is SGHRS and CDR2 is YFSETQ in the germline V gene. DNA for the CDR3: TGCGCCAGCAGCCTAGGGACAGGTGGGGCGGGAGAGCAGTACTTC. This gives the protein CASSLGTGGAGEQYF. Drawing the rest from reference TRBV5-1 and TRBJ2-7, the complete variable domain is KAGVTQTPRYLIKTRGQQVTLSCSPISGHRSVSWYQQTPGQGLQFLFEYFSETQRNKGNFPGRFSGRQFSNSRSEMNVSTLELGDSALYLCASSLGTGGAGEQYFGPGTRLTVT.

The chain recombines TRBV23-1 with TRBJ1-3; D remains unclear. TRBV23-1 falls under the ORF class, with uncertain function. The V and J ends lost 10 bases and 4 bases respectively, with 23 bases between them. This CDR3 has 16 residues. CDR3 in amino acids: CAISPLEGMEGNTIYF. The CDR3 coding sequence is TGCGCCATCTCGCCTTTGGAGGGAATGGAGGGAAACACCATATATTTT.

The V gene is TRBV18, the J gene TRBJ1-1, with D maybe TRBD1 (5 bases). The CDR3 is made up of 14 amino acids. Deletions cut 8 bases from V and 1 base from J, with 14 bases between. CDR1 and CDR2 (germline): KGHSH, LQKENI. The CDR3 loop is CASNGGSGNTEAFF. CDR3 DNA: TGTGCCAGCAACGGGGGGTCTGGGAACACTGAAGCTTTCTTT.

CDR3 nucleotides: TGTGCCAGCAGTCCGGGACAGCTAAATGAAAAACTGTTTTTT. It encodes CASSPGQLNEKLFF. The genes are TRBV27 and TRBJ1-4; 7 nucleotides agree with TRBD1. The V gene end was trimmed by 5 bases and the J gene end by 5 bases; junction bases not matched to a gene: 5. The CDR3 has 14 residues. Per germline, CDR1 MNHEY and CDR2 SMNVEV (reference sequence).

The CDR3, as DNA: TGCGCCAGCAGCTACGGACAAGACTATGGCTACACCTTC. Its protein is CASSYGQDYGYTF. The J gene is TRBJ1-2, the V gene TRBV4-3; a weak D match, TRBD1 (5 bases). This CDR3 spans 13 amino acids. Trimming shortened V by 5 bases and J by 3 bases, and 10 bases separated the two germline ends. The germline gives CDR1 LGHNA, CDR2 YSLEER.

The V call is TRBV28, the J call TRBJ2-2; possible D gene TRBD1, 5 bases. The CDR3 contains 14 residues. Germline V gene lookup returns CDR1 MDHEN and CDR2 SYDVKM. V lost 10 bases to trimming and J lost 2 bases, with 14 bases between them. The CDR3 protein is CANPDRPNTGELFF. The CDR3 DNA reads TGTGCCAACCCCGACAGACCAAACACCGGGGAGCTGTTTTTT.

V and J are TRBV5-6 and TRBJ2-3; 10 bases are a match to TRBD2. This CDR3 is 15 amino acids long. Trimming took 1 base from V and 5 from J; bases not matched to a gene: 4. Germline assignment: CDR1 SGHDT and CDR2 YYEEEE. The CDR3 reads CASSLLLAGEDTQYF. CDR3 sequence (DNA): TGTGCCAGCAGCTTGCTCCTAGCGGGAGAAGATACGCAGTATTTT.

The CDR3 reads CASSLSGPHREGWEKLFF. CDR3 nucleotide sequence: TGTGCCAGCAGTCTTTCGGGACCCCACAGGGAGGGGTGGGAAAAACTGTTTTTT. The chain combines TRBV28 with TRBJ1-4, with D possibly TRBD1 on 6 matching bases. Germline CDR1 reads MDHEN; CDR2 reads SYDVKM. CDR3 length equals 18 residues. V lost 5 bases, J lost 8 bases, and 27 bases lay in between.

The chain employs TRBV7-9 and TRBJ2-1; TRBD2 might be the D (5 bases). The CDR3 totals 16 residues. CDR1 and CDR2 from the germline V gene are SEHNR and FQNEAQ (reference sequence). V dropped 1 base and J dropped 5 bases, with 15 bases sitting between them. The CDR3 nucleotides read TGTGCCAGCAGCTTAGGCCCGGAGGTCGGGAACAATGAGCAGTTCTTC. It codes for CASSLGPEVGNNEQFF.

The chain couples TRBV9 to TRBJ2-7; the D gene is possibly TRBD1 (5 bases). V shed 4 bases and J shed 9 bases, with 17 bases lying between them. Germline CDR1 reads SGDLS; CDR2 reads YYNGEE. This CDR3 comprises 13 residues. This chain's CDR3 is CASSPGSGLWQYF. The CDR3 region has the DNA TGTGCCAGCAGCCCAGGGTCAGGGCTTTGGCAGTACTTC.

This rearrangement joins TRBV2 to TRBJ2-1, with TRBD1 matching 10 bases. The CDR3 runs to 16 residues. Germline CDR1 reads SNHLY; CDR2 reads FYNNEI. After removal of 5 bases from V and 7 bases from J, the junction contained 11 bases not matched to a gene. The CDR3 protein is CASSLTRDRGKNEQFF. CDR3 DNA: TGTGCCAGCAGTTTGACCCGGGACAGGGGAAAGAATGAGCAGTTCTTC.

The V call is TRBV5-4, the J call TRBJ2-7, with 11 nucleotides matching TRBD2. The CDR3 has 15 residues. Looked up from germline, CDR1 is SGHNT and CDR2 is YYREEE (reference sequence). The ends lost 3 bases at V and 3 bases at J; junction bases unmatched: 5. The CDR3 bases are TGTGCCAGCAGCTCTACGACTAGCGGGAACTACGAGCAGTACTTC. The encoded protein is CASSSTTSGNYEQYF.